This T cell receptor beta chain was recorded in a study of OX40 agonist ivuxolimab in advanced cancers. Study-level background: The study gave patients intravenous ivuxolimab at 0.01 to 10 mg/kg every 2 weeks.

Sequencing used immunoSEQ multiplex PCR; TCRdb keeps in-frame clones, though not all of them. The sample has about 50,000 clones; about 90% are singletons. This clone was recorded only once. This CDR3 spans 15 amino acids. Losses at the gene ends were 3 bases for V and 1 base for J; bases not matched to a gene: 3. Germline CDR1 is SGHRS and CDR2 is YFSETQ. The input for sequencing was CD4+ or CD8+ T cells sorted from blood, taken in a trial of the OX40 agonist ivuxolimab. V usage is TRBV5-1 and J usage is TRBJ2-2; 7 positions match TRBD1. The clonotype originates from an adult with an advanced solid tumor such as melanoma, head and neck, liver or kidney cancer. This chain's CDR3 is CASSYRQGNTGELFF. In DNA, the CDR3 is TGCGCCAGCAGCTATCGACAGGGGAACACCGGGGAGCTGTTTTTT.